The TCR beta chain under discussion was sequenced for a study of glioma-infiltrating T cells. General observations from the study: Only very few CDR3 sequences appeared in both tissue and blood.

A word on this clonotype: Its antigen remains unidentified.

Amplification of TCR alpha and beta CDR3 regions from RNA used iRepertoire nested multiplex PCR. One-step reverse transcription and amplification started from approximately 100-400 ng of tissue mRNA or PBMC total RNA. TCRdb re-called the multiplex PCR reads with MiXCR, one entry per CDR3 protein. The table has about 93,000 distinct CDR3 sequences, roughly 39% seen once; the top ten hold less than 45%. The CDR3 has 13 residues. Germline CDR1 and CDR2: SGHVS and FQNEAQ. V gave up 3 bases and J gave up 13 bases, with 13 bases separating them. This receptor was identified in a human donor with low-grade glioma or glioblastoma, undergoing nonglioma brain surgery, or in good health (not recorded which). This chain links TRBV7-8 with TRBJ1-6; D gene ambiguous. Input material: glioma tissue, nonneoplastic brain tissue, or PBMCs (not recorded which). The CDR3 is CASSFEGNRPLHF. The CDR3 DNA follows: TGTGCCAGCAGCTTTGAAGGGAACCGGCCCCTCCACTTT.